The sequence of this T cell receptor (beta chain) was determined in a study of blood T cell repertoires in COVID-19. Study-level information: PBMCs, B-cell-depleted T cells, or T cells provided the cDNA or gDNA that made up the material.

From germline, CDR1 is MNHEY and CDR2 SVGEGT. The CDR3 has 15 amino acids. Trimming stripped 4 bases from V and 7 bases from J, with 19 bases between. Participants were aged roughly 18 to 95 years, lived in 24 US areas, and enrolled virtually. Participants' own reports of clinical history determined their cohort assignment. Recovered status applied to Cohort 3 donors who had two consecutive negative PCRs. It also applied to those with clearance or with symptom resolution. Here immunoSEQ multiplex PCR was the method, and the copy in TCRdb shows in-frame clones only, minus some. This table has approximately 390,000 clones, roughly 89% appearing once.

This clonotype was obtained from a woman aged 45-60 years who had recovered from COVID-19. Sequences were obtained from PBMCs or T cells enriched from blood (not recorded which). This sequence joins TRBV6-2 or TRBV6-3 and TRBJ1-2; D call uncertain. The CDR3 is CASSSSPLGAPGYTF. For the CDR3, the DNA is TGTGCCAGCAGTTCATCACCGTTGGGAGCCCCTGGCTACACCTTC.